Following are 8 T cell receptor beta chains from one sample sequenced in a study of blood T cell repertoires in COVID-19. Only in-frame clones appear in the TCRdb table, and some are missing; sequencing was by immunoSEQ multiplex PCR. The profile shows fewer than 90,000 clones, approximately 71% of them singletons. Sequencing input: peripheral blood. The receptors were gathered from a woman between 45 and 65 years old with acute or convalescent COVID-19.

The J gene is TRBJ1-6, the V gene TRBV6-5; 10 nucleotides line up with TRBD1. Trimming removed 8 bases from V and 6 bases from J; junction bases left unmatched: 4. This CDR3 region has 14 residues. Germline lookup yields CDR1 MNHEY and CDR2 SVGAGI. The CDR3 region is CASGTGVVNSPLHF. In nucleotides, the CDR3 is TGTGCCAGCGGGACAGGGGTAGTTAATTCACCCCTCCACTTT.

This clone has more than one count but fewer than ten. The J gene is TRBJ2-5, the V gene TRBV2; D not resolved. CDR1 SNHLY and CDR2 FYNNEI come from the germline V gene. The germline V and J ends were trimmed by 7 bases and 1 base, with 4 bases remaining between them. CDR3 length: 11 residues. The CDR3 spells CASNFQETQYF. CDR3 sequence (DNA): TGTGCCAGCAACTTCCAAGAGACCCAGTACTTC.

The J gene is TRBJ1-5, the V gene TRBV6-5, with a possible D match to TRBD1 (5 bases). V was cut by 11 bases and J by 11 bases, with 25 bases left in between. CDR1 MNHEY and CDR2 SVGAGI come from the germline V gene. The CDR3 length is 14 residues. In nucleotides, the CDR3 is TGTGCCTCCCGAGAAGCGGGGCTACTCGGAGCCCAGCATTTT. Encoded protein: CASREAGLLGAQHF.

This chain's CDR3 is CASSEAPEAEAFF. In nucleotides, the CDR3 is TGTGCCAGCAGTGAAGCTCCAGAAGCTGAAGCTTTCTTT. V and J are TRBV2 and TRBJ1-1; D remains ambiguous. Germline CDR1 reads SNHLY; CDR2 reads FYNNEI. V lost 0 bases and J 6 bases, leaving 8 bases between the germline ends. This CDR3 contains 13 residues.

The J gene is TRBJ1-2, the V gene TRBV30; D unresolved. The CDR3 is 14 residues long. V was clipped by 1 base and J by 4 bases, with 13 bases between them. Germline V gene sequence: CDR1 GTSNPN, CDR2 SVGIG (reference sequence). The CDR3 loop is CAWSGGWRTYGYTF. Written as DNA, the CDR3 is TGTGCCTGGAGTGGAGGGTGGCGGACCTATGGCTACACCTTC.

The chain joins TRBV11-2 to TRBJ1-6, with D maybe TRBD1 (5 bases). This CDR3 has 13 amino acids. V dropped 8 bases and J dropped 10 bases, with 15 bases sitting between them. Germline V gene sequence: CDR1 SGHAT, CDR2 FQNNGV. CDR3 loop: CASGASGSSPLHF. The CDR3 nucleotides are TGTGCCAGCGGAGCTTCAGGGTCCTCACCCCTCCACTTT.

CDR3 sequence: CASREGQNEKLFF. The DNA of the CDR3 is TGTGCCAGCAGGGAGGGACAGAATGAAAAACTGTTTTTT. The genes are TRBV6-5 and TRBJ1-4; TRBD1 agrees at 7 bases. Germline V CDR1 and CDR2: MNHEY, SVGAGI. This CDR3 is 13 amino acids long. Trimming cost V 6 bases and J 5 bases; bases outside gene matches: 3.

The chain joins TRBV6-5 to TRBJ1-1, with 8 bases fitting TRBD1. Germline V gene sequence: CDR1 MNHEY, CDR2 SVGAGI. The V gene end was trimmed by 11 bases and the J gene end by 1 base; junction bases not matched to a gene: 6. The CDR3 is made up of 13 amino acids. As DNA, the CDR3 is TGTGCCGCGCCGGACAGGGAGAACACTGAAGCTTTCTTT. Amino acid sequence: CAAPDRENTEAFF.